This paragraph covers one T cell receptor (beta chain) sequence. V lost 4 bases to trimming and J lost 0 bases, with 16 bases between them. Per the germline V gene, CDR1 is SGHTA and CDR2 is FQGNSA. The CDR3 extends over 17 amino acids. These data originate in a study of blood T cell repertoires in COVID-19. Some clones are missing from TCRdb's copy, which holds only in-frame ones; the method was immunoSEQ multiplex PCR. The table records 200,000 to 300,000 clones, about 85% of them present only once. J is TRBJ1-5 and V is TRBV7-2; weak D call: TRBD1 (6 bases). The clonotype was recovered from a man in his sixties with acute or convalescent COVID-19. Source material: peripheral blood. CDR3 amino acids: CASSSDRPGGSNQPQHF. The CDR3 DNA sequence: TGTGCCAGCAGCTCCGACAGGCCAGGAGGTAGCAATCAGCCCCAGCATTTT.